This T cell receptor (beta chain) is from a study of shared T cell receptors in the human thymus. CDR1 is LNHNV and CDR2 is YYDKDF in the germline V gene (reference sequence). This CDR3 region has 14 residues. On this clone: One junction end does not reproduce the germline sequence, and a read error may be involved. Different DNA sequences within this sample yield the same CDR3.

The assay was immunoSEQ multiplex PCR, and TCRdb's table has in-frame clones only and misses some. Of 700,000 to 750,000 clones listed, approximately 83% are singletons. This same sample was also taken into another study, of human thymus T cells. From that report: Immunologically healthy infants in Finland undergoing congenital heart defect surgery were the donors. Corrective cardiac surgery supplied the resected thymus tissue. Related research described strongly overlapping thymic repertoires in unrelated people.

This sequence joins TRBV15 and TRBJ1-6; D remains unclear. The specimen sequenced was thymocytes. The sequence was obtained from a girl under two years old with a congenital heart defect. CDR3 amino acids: CATRTRIYNSPLHF. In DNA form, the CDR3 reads TGTGCCACCAGGACACGGATCTATAATTCCCCCCTCCACTTT.